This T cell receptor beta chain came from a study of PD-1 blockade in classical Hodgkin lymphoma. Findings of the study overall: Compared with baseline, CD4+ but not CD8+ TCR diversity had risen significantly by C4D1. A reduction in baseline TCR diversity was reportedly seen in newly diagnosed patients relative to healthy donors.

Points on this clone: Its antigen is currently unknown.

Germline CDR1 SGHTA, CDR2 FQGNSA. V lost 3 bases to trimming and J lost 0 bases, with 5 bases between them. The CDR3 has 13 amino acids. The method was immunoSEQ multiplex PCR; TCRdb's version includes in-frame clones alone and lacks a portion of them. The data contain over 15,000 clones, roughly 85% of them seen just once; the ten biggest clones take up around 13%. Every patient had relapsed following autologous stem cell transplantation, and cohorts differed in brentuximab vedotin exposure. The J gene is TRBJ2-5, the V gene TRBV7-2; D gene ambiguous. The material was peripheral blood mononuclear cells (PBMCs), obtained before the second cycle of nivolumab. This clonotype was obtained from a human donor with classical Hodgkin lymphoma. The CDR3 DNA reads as TGTGCCAGCAGCTTTCCCCACCAAGAGACCCAGTACTTC. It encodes CASSFPHQETQYF.